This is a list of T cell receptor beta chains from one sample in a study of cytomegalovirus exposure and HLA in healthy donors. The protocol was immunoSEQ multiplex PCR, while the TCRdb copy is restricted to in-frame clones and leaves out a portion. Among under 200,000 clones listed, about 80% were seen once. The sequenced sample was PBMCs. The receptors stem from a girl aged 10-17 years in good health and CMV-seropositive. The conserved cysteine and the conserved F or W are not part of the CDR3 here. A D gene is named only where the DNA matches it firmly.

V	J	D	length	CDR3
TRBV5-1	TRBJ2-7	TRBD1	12	ASSLAGGYHEQY
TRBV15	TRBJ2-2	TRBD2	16	ATSRGLNRPLDTGELF
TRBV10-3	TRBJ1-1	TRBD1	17	AISESIFGERTGNTEAF
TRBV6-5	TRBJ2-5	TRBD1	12	ASSKGANSETQY
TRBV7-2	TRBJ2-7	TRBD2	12	ASSLAKRGYEQY
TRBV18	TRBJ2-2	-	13	ASSPPRGGAGELF
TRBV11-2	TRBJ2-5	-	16	ASSQPAGWGAVQETQY
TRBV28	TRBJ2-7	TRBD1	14	ASSPPGTGRVHEQY
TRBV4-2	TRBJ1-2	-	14	ASSQDGKPWEGGYT
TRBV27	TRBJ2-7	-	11	ASSLGQNYEQY
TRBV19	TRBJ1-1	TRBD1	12	ASSLDRDSTEAF
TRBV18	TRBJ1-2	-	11	ASSDQRGYGYT
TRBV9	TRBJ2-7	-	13	ASSVGAGVLGEQY
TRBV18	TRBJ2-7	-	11	ASSPSGAYEQY
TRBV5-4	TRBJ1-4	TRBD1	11	ASSEDRDEKLF
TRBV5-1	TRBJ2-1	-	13	ASRRGWGTPLDPF
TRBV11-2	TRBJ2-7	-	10	ASSLAPYEQY
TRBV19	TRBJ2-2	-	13	ASSLQGYRIGELF
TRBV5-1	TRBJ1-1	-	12	ASSMSQGNTEAF
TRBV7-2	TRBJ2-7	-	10	ASSGSSYEQY
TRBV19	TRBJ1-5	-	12	ASSRWGSEQPQH
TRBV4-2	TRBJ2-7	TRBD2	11	ASGPGGSYEQY
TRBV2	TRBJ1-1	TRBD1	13	ASKFGQEINTEAF
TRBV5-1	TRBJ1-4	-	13	ASSWDAGPGEKLF
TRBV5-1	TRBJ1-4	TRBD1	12	ASSQTGAGEKLF
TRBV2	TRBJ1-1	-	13	ASHAGGMDDTEAF
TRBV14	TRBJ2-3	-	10	ASSHVQDTQY
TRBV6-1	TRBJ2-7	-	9	ASSEGGEQY
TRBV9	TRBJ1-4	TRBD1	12	ASSAGTGREKLF
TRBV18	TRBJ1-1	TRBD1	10	ASSDRGTEAF
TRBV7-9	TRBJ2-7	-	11	ASSYPDSYEQY
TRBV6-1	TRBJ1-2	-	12	ASKGGLLNYGYT
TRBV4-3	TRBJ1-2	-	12	ASSQSLTVYGYT
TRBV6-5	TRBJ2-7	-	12	ASSDRDIPYEQY
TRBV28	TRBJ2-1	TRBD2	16	ASSSTSGLGGSYNEQF
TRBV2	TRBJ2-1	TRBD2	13	ASSPGLAGAYEQF
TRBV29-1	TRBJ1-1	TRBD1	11	SVDGGGNTEAF
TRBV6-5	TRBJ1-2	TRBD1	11	ASSRDRDNGYT
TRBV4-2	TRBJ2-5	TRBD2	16	ASSQESGLRGGPETQY
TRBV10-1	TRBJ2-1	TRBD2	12	ASSASGSEGEQF
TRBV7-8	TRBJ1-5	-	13	ASSLAPSIGQPQH
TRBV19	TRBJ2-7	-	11	ASSPPGKYEQY
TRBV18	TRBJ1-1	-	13	ASSLAGLVNTEAF
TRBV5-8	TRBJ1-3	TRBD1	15	ASSPGTAILSGNTIY
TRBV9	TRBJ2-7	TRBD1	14	ASSVLGTGGLEEQY
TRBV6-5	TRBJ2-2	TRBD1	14	ASSLQGAGYKGELF
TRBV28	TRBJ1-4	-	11	ASRTATNEKLF
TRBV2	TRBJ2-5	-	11	ASRKGGLETQY
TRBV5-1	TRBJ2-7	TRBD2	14	ASSFLAGTITYEQY
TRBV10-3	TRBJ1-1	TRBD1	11	AISAGQRTEAF